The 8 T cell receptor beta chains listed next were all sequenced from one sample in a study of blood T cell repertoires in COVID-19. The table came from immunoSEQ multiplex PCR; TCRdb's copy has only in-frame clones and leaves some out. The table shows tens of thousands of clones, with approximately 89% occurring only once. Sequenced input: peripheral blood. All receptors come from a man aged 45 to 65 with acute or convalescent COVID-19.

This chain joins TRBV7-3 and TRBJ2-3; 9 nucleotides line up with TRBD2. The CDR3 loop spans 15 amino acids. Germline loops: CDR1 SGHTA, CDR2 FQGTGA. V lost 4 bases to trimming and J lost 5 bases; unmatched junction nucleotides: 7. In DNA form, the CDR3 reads TGTGCCAGCAGCTCCGTAGCGGGGGAGGGAGATACGCAGTATTTT. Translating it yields CASSSVAGEGDTQYF.

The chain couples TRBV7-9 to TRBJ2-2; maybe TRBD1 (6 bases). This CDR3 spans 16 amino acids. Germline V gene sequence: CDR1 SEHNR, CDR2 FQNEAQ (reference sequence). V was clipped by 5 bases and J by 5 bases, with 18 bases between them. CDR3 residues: CASSHYTPQGTGELFF. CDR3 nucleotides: TGTGCCAGCAGCCACTATACTCCCCAGGGGACCGGGGAGCTGTTTTTT.

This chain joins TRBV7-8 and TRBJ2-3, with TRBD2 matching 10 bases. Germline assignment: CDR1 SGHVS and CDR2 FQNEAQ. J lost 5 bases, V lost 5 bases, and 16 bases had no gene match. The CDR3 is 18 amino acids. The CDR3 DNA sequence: TGTGCCAGCAGCCCACTCTCTAGCGGGGGCCTAAATATAGATACGCAGTATTTT. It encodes CASSPLSSGGLNIDTQYF. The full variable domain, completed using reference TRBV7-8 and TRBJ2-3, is GAGVSQSPRYKVAKRGQDVALRCDPISGHVSLFWYQQALGQGPEFLTYFQNEAQLDKSGLPSDRFFAERPEGSVSTLKIQRTQQEDSAVYLCASSPLSSGGLNIDTQYFGPGTRLTVL.

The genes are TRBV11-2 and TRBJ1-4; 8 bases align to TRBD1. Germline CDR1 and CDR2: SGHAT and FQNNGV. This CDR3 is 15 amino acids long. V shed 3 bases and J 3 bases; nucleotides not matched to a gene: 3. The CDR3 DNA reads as TGTGCCAGCAGCTTGGGGACAGGATCTAATGAAAAACTGTTTTTT. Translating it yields CASSLGTGSNEKLFF. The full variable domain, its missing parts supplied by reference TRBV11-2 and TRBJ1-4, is EAGVAQSPRYKIIEKRQSVAFWCNPISGHATLYWYQQILGQGPKLLIQFQNNGVVDDSQLPKDRFSAERLKGVDSTLKIQPAKLEDSAVYLCASSLGTGSNEKLFFGSGTQLSVL.

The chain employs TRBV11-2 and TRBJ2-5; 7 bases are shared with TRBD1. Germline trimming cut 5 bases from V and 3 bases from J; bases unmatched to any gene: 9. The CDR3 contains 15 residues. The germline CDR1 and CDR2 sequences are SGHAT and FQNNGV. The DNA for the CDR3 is TGTGCCAGCAGCACCAACAGGGGAAGGGAAGAGACCCAGTACTTC. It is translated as CASSTNRGREETQYF.

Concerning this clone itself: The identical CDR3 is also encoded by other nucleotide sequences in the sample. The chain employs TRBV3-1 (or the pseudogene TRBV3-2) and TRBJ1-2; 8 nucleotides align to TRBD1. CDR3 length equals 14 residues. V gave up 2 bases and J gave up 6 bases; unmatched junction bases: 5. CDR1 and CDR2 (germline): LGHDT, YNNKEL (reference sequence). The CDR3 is CASSQMDRDNGYTF. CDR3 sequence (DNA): TGTGCCAGCAGCCAAATGGACAGGGACAATGGCTACACCTTC.

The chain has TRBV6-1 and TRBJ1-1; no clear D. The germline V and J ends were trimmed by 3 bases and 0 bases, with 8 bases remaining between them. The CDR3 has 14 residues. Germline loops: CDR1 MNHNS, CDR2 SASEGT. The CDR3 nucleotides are TGTGCCAGCAGTGATTACCGGTTGAACACTGAAGCTTTCTTT. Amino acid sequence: CASSDYRLNTEAFF.

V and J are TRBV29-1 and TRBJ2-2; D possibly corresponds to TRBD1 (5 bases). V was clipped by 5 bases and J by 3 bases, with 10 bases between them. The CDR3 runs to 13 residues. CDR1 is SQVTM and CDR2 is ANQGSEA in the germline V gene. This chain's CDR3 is CSVLRQYTGELFF. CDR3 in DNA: TGCAGCGTTCTCCGACAGTACACCGGGGAGCTGTTTTTT.